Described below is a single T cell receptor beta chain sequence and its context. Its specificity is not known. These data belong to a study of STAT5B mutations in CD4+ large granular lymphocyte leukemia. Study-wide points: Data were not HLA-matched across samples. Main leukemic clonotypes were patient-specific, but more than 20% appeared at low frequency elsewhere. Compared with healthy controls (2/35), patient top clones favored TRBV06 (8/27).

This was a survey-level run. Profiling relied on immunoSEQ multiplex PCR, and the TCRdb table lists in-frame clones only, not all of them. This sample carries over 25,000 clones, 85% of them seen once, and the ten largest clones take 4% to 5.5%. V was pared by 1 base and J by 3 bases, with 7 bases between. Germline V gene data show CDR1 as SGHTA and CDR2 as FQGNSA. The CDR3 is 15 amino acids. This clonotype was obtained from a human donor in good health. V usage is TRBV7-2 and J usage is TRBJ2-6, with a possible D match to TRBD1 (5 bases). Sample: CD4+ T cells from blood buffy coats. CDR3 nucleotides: TGTGCCAGCAGCTTAGAAGGGGTTGGGGCCAACGTCCTGACTTTC. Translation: CASSLEGVGANVLTF.